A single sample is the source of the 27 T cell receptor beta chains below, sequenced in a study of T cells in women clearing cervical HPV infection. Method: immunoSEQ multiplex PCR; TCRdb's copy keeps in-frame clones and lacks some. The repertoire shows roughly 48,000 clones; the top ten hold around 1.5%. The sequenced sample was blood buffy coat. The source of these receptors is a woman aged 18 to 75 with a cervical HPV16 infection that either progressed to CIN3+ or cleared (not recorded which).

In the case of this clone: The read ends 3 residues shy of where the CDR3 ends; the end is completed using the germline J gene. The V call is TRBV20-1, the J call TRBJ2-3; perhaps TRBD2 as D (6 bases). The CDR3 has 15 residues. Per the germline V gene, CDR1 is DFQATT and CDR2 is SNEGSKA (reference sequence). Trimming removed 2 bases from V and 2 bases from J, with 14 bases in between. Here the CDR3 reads CSARLDYHLTDTQYF. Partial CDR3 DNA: TGCAGTGCTAGATTGGACTACCACCTCACAGATACG.

CDR3 DNA (partial): TGTGCCAGCAGCTTAGGGCTGGCTAGGGGCTATGGC. Translated, it gives CASSLGLARGYG. In full, the CDR3 is CASSLGLARGYGYTF. This chain links TRBV7-2 with TRBJ1-2; perhaps TRBD1 as D (5 bases). The read falls 3 residues short of the CDR3 end, and the missing part is taken from the germline J gene. CDR1 SGHTA and CDR2 FQGNSA come from the germline V gene. With 1 base removed from V and 4 bases from J, the gap between germline ends came to 13 bases. This CDR3 spans 15 amino acids.

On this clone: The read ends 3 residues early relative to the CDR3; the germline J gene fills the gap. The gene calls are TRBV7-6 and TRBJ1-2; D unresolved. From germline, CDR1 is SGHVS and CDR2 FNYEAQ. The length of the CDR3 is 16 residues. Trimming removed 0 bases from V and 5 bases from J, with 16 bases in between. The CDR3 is CASSLAPTVNWYGYTF. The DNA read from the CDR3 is TGTGCCAGCAGCTTAGCGCCAACAGTAAATTGGTATGGC.

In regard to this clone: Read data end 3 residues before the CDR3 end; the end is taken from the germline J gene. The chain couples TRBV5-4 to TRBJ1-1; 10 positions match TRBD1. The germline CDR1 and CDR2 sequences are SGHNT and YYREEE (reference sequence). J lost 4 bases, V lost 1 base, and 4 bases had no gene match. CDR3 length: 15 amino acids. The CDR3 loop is CASSLSWTGGTEAFF. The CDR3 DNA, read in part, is TGTGCCAGCAGCTTGTCGTGGACAGGGGGCACTGAA.

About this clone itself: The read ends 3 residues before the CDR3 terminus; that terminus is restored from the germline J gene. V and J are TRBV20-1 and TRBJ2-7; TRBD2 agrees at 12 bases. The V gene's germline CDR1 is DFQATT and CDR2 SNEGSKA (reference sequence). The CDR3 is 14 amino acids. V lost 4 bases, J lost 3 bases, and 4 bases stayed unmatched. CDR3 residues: CSATTSGGFYEQYF. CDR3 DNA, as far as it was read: TGCAGTGCTACCACTAGCGGGGGGTTCTACGAG.

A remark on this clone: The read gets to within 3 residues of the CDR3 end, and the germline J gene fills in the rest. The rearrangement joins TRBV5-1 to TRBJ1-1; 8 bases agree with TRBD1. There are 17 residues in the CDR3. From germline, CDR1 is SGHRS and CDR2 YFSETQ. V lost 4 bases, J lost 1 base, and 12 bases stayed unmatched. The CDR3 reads CASSLGQGVVKNTEAFF. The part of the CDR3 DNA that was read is TGCGCCAGCAGCCTCGGACAGGGCGTGGTAAAGAACACTGAA.

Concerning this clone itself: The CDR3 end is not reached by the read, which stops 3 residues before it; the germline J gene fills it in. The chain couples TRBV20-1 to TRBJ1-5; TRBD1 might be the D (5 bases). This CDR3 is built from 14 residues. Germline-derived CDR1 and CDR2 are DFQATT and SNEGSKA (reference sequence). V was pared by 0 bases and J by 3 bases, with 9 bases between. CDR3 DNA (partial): TGCAGTGCTAGAGAAGGGGCCACCAATCAGCCC. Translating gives CSAREGATNQP. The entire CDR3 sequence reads CSAREGATNQPQHF.

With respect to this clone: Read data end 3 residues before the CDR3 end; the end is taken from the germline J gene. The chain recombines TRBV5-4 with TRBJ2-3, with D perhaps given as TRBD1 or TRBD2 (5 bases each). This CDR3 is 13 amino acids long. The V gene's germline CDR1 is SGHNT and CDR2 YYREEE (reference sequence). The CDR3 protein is CASSLAGRATQYF. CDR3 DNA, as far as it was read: TGTGCCAGCAGCTTGGCAGGGAGAGCAACG.

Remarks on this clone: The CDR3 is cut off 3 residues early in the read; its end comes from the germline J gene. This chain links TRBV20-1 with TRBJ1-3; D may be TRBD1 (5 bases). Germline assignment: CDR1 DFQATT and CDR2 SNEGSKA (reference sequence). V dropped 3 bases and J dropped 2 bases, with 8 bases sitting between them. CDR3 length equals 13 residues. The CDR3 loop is CSARGGTGNTIYF. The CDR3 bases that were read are TGCAGTGCTAGGGGGGGTACTGGAAACACC.

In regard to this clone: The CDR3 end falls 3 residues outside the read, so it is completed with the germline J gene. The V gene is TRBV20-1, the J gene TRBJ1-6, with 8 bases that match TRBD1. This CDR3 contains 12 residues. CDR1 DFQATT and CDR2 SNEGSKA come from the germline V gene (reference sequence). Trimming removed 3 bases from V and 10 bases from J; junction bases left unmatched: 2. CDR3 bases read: TGCAGTGCTAGGACAGGGGTATCACCC. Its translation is CSARTGVSP. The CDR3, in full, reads CSARTGVSPLHF.

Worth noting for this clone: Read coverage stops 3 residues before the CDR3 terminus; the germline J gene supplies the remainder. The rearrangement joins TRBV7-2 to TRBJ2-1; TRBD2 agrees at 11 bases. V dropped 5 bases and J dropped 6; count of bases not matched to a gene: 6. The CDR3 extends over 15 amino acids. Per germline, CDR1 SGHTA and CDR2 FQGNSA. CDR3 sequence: CASSLSGGVTNEQFF. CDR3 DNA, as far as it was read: TGTGCCAGCAGCCTTAGCGGGGGGGTTACCAATGAG. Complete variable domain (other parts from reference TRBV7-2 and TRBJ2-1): GAGVSQSPSNKVTEKGKDVELRCDPISGHTALYWYRQSLGQGLEFLIYFQGNSAPDKSGLPSDRFSAERTGGSVSTLTIQRTQQEDSAVYLCASSLSGGVTNEQFFGPGTRLTVL.

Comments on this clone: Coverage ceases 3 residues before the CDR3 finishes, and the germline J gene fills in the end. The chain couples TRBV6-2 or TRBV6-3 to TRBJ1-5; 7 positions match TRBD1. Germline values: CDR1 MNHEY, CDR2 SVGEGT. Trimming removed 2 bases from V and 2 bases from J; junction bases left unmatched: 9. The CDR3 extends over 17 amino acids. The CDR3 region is CASSYRATGRGNQPQHF. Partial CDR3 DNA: TGTGCCAGCAGTTACCGGGCGACAGGGAGGGGCAATCAGCCC.

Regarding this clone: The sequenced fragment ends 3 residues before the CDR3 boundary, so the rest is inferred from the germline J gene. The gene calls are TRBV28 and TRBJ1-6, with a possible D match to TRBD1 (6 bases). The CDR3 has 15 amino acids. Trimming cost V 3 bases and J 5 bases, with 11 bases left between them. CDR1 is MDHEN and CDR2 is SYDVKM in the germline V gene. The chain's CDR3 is CASSFGQNHNSPLHF. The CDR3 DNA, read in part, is TGTGCCAGCAGTTTCGGACAGAATCATAATTCACCC.

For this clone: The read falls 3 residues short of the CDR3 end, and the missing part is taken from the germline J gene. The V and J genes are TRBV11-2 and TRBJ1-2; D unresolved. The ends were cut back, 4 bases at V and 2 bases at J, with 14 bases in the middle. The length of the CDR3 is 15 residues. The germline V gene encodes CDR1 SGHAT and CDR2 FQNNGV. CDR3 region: CASSSRRGQNYGYTF. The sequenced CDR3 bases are TGTGCCAGCAGCTCCCGCCGGGGTCAGAACTATGGC.

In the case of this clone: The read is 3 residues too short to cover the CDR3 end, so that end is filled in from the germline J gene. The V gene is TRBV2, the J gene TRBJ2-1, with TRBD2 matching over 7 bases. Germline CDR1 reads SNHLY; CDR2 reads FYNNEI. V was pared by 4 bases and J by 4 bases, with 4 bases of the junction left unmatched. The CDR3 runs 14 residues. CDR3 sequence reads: CASSAWEGYNEQFF. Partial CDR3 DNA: TGTGCCAGCAGTGCGTGGGAGGGGTACAATGAG.

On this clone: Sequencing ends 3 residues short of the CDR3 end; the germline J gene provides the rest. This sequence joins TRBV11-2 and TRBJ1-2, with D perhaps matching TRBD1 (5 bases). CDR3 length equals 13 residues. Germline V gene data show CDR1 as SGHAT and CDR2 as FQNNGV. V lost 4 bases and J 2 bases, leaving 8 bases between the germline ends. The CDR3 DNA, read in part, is TGTGCCAGCAGCTCGGGACTGAACTATGGC. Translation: CASSSGLNYG. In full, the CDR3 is CASSSGLNYGYTF.

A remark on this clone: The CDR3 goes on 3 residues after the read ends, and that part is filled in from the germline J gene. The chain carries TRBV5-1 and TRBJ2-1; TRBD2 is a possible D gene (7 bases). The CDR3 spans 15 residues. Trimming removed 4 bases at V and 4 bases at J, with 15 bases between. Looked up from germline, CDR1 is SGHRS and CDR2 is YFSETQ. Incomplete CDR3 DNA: TGCGCCAGCAGCGCGGGGGCGTGGGGTTACAATGAG. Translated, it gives CASSAGAWGYNE. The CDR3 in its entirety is CASSAGAWGYNEQFF.

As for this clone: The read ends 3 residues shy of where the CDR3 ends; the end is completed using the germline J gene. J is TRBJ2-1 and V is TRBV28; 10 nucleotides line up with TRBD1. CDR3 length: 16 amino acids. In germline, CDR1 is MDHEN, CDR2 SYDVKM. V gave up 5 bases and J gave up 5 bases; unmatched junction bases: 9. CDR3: CASSPADRGADNEQFF. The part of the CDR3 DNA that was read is TGTGCCAGCAGTCCTGCGGACAGGGGGGCCGACAATGAG.

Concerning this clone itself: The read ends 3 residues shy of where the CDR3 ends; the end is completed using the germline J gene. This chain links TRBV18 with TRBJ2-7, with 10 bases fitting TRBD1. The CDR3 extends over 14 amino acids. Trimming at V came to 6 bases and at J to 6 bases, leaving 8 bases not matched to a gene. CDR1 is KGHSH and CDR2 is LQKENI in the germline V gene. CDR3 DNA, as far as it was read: TGTGCCAGCTCGTCCGGGACAGGGGTGGGCGAG. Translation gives CASSSGTGVGE. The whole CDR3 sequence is CASSSGTGVGEQYF.

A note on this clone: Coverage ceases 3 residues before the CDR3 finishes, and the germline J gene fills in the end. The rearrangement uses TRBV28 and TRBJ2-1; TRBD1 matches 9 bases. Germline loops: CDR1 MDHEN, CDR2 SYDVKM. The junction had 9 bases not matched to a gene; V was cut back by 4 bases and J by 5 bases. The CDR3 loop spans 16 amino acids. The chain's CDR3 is CASSSVGTGRHNEQFF. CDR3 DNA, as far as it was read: TGTGCCAGCAGTTCGGTTGGGACAGGGAGGCACAATGAG.

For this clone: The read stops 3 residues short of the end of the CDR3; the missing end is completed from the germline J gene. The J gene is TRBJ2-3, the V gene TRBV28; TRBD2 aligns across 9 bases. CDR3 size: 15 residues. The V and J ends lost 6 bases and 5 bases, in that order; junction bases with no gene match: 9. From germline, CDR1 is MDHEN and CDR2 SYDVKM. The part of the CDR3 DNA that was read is TGTGCCAGCAGGAAGGCTAGCGGGATCTTAGATACG. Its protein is CASRKASGILDT. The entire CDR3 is CASRKASGILDTQYF.

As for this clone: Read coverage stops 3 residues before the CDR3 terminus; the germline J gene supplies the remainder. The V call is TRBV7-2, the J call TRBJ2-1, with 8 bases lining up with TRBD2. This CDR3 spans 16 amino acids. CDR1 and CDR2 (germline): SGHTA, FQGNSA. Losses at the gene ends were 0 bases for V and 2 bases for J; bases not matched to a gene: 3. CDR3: CASSLATGGAYNEQFF. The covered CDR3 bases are TGTGCCAGCAGCTTAGCGACCGGGGGGGCCTACAATGAG.

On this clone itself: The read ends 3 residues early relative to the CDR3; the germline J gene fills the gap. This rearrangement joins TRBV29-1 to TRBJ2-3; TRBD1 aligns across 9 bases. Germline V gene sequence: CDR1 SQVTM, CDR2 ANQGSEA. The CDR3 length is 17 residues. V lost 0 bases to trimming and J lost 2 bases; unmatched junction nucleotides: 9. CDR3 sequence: CSVEDRFGTGTTDTQYF. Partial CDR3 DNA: TGCAGCGTTGAAGATCGATTCGGGACAGGGACCACAGATACG.

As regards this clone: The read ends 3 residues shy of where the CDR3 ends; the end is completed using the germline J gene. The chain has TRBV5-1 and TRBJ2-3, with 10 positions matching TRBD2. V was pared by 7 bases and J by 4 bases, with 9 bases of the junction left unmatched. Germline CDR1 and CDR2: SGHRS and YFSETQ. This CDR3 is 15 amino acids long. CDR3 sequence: CASGVTSGVADTQYF. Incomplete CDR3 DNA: TGCGCCAGCGGGGTTACTAGCGGGGTGGCAGATACG.

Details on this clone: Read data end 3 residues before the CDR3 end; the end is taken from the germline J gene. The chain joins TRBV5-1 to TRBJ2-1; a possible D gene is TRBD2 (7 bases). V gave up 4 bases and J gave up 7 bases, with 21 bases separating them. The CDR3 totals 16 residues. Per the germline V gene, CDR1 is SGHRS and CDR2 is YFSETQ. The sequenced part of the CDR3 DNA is TGCGCCAGCAGCGAACGGTCTAGCGGAGGGGGAAATGAG. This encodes CASSERSSGGGNE. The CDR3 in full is CASSERSSGGGNEQFF.

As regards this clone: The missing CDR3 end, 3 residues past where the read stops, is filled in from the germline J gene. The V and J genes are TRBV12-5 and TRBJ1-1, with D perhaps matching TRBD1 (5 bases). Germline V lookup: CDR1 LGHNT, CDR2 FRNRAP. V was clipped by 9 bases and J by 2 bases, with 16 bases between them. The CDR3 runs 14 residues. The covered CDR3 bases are TGTGCTAGCGCACCTCCAGGGAGAAACACTGAA. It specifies CASAPPGRNTE. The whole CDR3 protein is CASAPPGRNTEAFF.

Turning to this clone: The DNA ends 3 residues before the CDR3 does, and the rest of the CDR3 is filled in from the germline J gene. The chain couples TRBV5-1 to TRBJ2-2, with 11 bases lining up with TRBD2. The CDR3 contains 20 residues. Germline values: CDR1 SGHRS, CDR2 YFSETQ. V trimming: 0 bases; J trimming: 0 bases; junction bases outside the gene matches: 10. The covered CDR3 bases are TGCGCCAGCAGCTTGGCCTCCGGGACTAGCGGAAATACGAACACCGGGGAG. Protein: CASSLASGTSGNTNTGE. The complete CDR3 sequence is CASSLASGTSGNTNTGELFF. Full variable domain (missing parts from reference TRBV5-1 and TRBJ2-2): KAGVTQTPRYLIKTRGQQVTLSCSPISGHRSVSWYQQTPGQGLQFLFEYFSETQRNKGNFPGRFSGRQFSNSRSEMNVSTLELGDSALYLCASSLASGTSGNTNTGELFFGEGSRLTVL.